This T cell receptor (beta chain) is from a study of beta chain features in type 1 diabetes. Every isolated RNA sample was fully reverse transcribed, so sequencing captured expressed TCRB transcripts. TCRdb's table, derived via immunoSEQ multiplex PCR, lists solely in-frame clones and lacks some. Among a few hundred thousand clones, around 15% were seen once, and the ten largest hold roughly 0.08%. The study, taken as a whole, reports: Researchers reported that naive, central memory and Treg TCRB repertoires appeared more similar in patients than in healthy donors. People with Type 1 diabetes carried modestly yet significantly shorter TCRB CDR3s in all four CD4+ subsets.

Concerning this clone itself: Its antigen is not known.

Sample: naive CD4+ T cells from blood. The TCR comes from a man aged 30-40 years with type 1 diabetes.

CDR3 amino acids: CASSLAVIYEQYF. The CDR3 DNA reads as TGTGCCAGCAGCTTAGCCGTAATCTACGAGCAGTACTTC. J is TRBJ2-7 and V is TRBV7-9, with D unclear. Germline loops: CDR1 SEHNR, CDR2 FQNEAQ (reference sequence). The CDR3 is 13 residues long. Trimming shortened V by 0 bases and J by 3 bases, and 6 bases separated the two germline ends.